The rows below give T cell receptor beta chains drawn from one sample of a study of a mutant IDH1 vaccine in newly diagnosed glioma. Sequencing used immunoSEQ multiplex PCR; TCRdb keeps in-frame clones, though not all of them. The repertoire includes around 92,000 clones, around 82% of them detected once, and approximately 8% sits in the top ten. The material was PBMCs, obtained from a glioma patient treated with radiotherapy, temozolomide or both. These receptors all stem from a woman aged 50 to 65 with glioma. The CDR3 runs from the conserved cysteine through the conserved F or W. A D gene is named only where the DNA matches it firmly. Clone size is not always given. Where it is, it says once, few, many or a class for expanded clones.

v_call,clone_size,d_call,j_call,cdr3_nt,cdr3_aa
TRBV7-2,-,-,TRBJ1-1,TGTGCCAGCAGCTTCAAGGACGTGAACACTGAAGCTTTCTTT,CASSFKDVNTEAFF
TRBV11-3,-,TRBD1,TRBJ2-4,TGTGCCAGCAGCTCGATGACAGGGGCGGTGGTGAACATTCAGTACTTC,CASSSMTGAVVNIQYF
TRBV15,once,-,TRBJ1-2,TGTGCCACCAGCAGAGACAGGGATGGCTACACCTTC,CATSRDRDGYTF
TRBV5-1,-,-,TRBJ1-1,TGCGCCAGCAGCCCTTCACCCCTCAAGAACACTGAAGCTTTCTTT,CASSPSPLKNTEAFF
TRBV6-5,-,TRBD2,TRBJ2-1,TGTGCCAGCAGTAGACTAGCGGGGGGTGGGCATGAGCAGTTCTTC,CASSRLAGGGHEQFF
TRBV10-2,-,TRBD1,TRBJ1-5,TGCGCCAGCAGTGATCAAGGGACAGCGCCGAATCAGCCCCAGCATTTT,CASSDQGTAPNQPQHF
TRBV6-4,-,TRBD2,TRBJ2-3,TGTGCCAGCAGTGCAAGCGGGGGGGCTGGAGATACGCAGTATTTT,CASSASGGAGDTQYF
TRBV6-5,-,-,TRBJ1-1,TGTGCCAGCAGCTCCCGGGATGGGGTGGAAGCTTTCTTT,CASSSRDGVEAFF
TRBV19,-,-,TRBJ1-1,TGTGCCAGTAACTTACAGACCCCTAAAGCTGAAGCTTTCTTT,CASNLQTPKAEAFF
TRBV28,-,-,TRBJ1-6,TGTGCCAGCAGTTCCCCGGGCCGAAGGGGGAACTCACCCCTCCACTTT,CASSSPGRRGNSPLHF
TRBV2,-,TRBD1,TRBJ1-1,TGTGCCAGCAGTCACCGGGGGACAGGGTTGGGCACTGAAGCTTTCTTT,CASSHRGTGLGTEAFF
TRBV10-2,-,TRBD1,TRBJ1-1,TGCGCCAGCAGTGACCTGACAGGGGCCCGTGGAGCTTTCTTT,CASSDLTGARGAFF
TRBV2,once,TRBD1,TRBJ1-1,TGTGCCAGCAGTGAAGCGCTAAGGGCAGGGGGCACTGAAGCTTTCTTT,CASSEALRAGGTEAFF
TRBV6-5,few,-,TRBJ1-2,TGTGCCAGCAGACCATCCAAAGATGGCTACACCTTC,CASRPSKDGYTF
TRBV6-6,-,TRBD1,TRBJ1-5,TGTGCCGCTTCCAGGGGGCAATCCGATCAGCCCCAGCATTTT,CAASRGQSDQPQHF
TRBV6-1,-,-,TRBJ2-3,TGTGCCAGCAGTGAGGTCCTCACAGATACGCAGTATTTT,CASSEVLTDTQYF
TRBV5-1,-,-,TRBJ1-2,TGCGCCAGCAGCTTGGACGGAGCTAACTATGGCTACACCTTC,CASSLDGANYGYTF
TRBV6-6,-,TRBD1,TRBJ1-2,TGTGCCAGCAGTTACGGACAGGGGGCCGGCTACACCTTC,CASSYGQGAGYTF
TRBV6-4,-,TRBD1,TRBJ2-7,TGTGCCAGCAGTGAGCTGGCAGGGGGCTCGGAGCAGTACTTC,CASSELAGGSEQYF
TRBV25-1,-,-,TRBJ1-1,TGTGCCAGCCGAGATCAGGGAGCCACTGAAGCTTTCTTT,CASRDQGATEAFF
TRBV2,-,-,TRBJ1-2,TGTGCCAGCAGTGAACTTTTGGGGCAAATCTATGGCTACACCTTC,CASSELLGQIYGYTF
TRBV21-1,-,-,TRBJ2-7,TGTGCCAGCAGCACCCGACAGGGTGGCTACGAGCAGTACTTC,CASSTRQGGYEQYF
TRBV7-2,-,-,TRBJ2-7,TGTGCCAGCAGCACCGGGACTCTCGCCTACGAGCAGTACTTC,CASSTGTLAYEQYF
TRBV7-9,-,-,TRBJ1-5,TGTGCCAGCAGCTTAGAGGCAGGGCCCGAGCAGCCCCAGCATTTT,CASSLEAGPEQPQHF
TRBV7-8,once,-,TRBJ2-1,TGTGCCAGCAGCTCTCTTAAGGGACCCTACAATGAGCAGTTCTTC,CASSSLKGPYNEQFF
TRBV7-3,-,TRBD2,TRBJ2-1,TGTGCCAGCAGCTTATCGGGACTAGCTAACAATGAGCAGTTCTTC,CASSLSGLANNEQFF
TRBV4-2,-,-,TRBJ1-6,TGTGCCAGCAGCCACTTGAAAGATCACAGAGGTAATTCACCCCTCCACTTT,CASSHLKDHRGNSPLHF
TRBV6-5,once,-,TRBJ1-3,TGTGCCAGCAGTTACTCGTCAGGAACTGGAAACACCATATATTTT,CASSYSSGTGNTIYF
TRBV5-1,-,TRBD2,TRBJ2-2,TGCGCCAGCAGCAGGCTAGCGGGGGGAAACACCGGGGAGCTGTTTTTT,CASSRLAGGNTGELFF
TRBV5-5,-,TRBD1,TRBJ2-7,TGTGCCAGCAGCCGTAACCCGGGACAGGGGAACGAGCAGTACTTC,CASSRNPGQGNEQYF
TRBV10-1,-,-,TRBJ1-6,TGCGCCAGCAGTGAGTCGGGGGAGAGTTCACCCCTCCACTTT,CASSESGESSPLHF
TRBV18,-,TRBD2,TRBJ2-5,TGTGCCAGCTCACTTGTCCGAGCTAGCGGCCAAGAGACCCAGTACTTC,CASSLVRASGQETQYF
TRBV12-5,-,TRBD1,TRBJ1-1,TGTGCTAGTGGTTTGGCAGGGGGAGCGACTGAAGCTTTCTTT,CASGLAGGATEAFF